This record covers a single T cell receptor (beta chain). The entry originates in a study of cytomegalovirus exposure and HLA in healthy donors. The PCR ran on 60 Vbeta and 13 Jbeta primers. TCRdb keeps only in-frame clones here, not all; method: immunoSEQ multiplex PCR. The sample contains 150,000 to 200,000 clones, around 75% of which appear only once. The germline CDR1 and CDR2 sequences are SGHDT and YYEEEE. The CDR3 covers 16 residues. V dropped 4 bases and J dropped 5; count of bases not matched to a gene: 10. The TCR was taken from a female donor in good health and CMV-seronegative. Material: PBMCs. The chain employs TRBV5-6 and TRBJ2-5; TRBD2 agrees at 11 bases. Here the CDR3 reads CASSPKGTSGGETQYF. The CDR3 nucleotides are TGTGCCAGCAGCCCAAAAGGGACTAGCGGAGGTGAGACCCAGTACTTC.